The TCR beta chain under discussion was sequenced for a study of type 1 regulatory T cells (dated by TCRdb to about 2021). About the full investigation: The study characterized an in vitro protocol that generated a Tr1-enriched, alloantigen-specific CD4 T cell product named T-allo10. T-allo10 was being tested clinically in patients with hematological malignancies who were undergoing allogeneic hematopoietic stem cell transplantation.

TCRdb lists the instrument as Illumina MiSeq. TCRdb reworked the public reads: Q25 trimming with fastp, MiXCR clone assembly, productive beta chains retained. Rows with a matching CDR3 protein are joined into one entry that keeps the most common DNA and genes. A total of approximately 90,000 distinct CDR3 sequences appear in this sample, roughly a third of them only once. The ten top clones hold 2% to 2.5% of the sample. Comments on this clonotype: Its antigen target is currently unknown. There are no base qualities to consult, and no much larger clone falls within one base.

The germline V gene gives CDR1 as SGDLS and CDR2 as YYNGEE. V is cut by 7 bases and J by 8 bases, and the space between the germline ends is 13 bases. The CDR3 sequence holds 12 residues, the cysteine and phenylalanine included. Here the CDR3 DNA is all that survives: 36 bases in frame from base 1. The V and J genes are TRBV9 and TRBJ2-1, with the identity of the D gene unclear. Sequences were obtained from CD4+ T cells, either the whole sample or a sorted fraction (not recorded which). The clonotype originates from a human donor in good health. The base sequence is TGTGCCAGCGGGAAGGCTTTGGATGAGCAGTTCTTC. Translated, this is CASGKALDEQFF.